These T cell receptor beta chains were read from a single sample in a study of blood T cell repertoires in COVID-19. The method was immunoSEQ multiplex PCR; TCRdb's version includes in-frame clones alone and lacks a portion of them. Among 300,000 to 350,000 clones, 85% to 90% were seen once, and the ten largest hold around 4.3%. The sequenced material came from PBMCs or T cells enriched from blood (not recorded which). These receptors were taken from a woman younger than 35 with acute COVID-19. The CDR3 runs from the conserved cysteine through the conserved F or W. The order of the fields is D gene, V gene, J gene, clone size, CDR3 DNA, CDR3 protein. D genes are given only for firm matches. The size of a clone is reported for some rows only, either as once, few or many, or as a class for expanded clones.

>-|TRBV28|TRBJ2-5|-
TGTGCCAGCACCCTTCCGGGTGAGGGAAAGACCCAGTACTTC
CASTLPGEGKTQYF
>-|TRBV11-3|TRBJ2-5|-
TGTGCCAGCAGCTTAGACGGGAACGCCCAAGAGACCCAGTACTTC
CASSLDGNAQETQYF
>TRBD2|TRBV7-9|TRBJ2-3|-
TGTGCCAGCAGCCATAGCGGGGGTTACACAGATACGCAGTATTTT
CASSHSGGYTDTQYF
>-|TRBV27|TRBJ1-6|-
TGTGCCAGCAGTTTATGGTTCAGGCGAGGAGGTAATAATTCACCCCTCCACTTT
CASSLWFRRGGNNSPLHF
>-|TRBV27|TRBJ2-1|-
TGTGCCAGCAGTTTGGGAGCTCGCTCCTACAATGAGCAGTTCTTC
CASSLGARSYNEQFF
>-|TRBV5-1|TRBJ1-1|-
TGCGCCCCCGCCAGGACACCGAACACTGAAGCTTTCTTT
CAPARTPNTEAFF
>-|TRBV6-1|TRBJ1-5|-
TGTGCCAGCAGTGAAGGGATGGCAGGGCCATATAGCAATCAGCCCCAGCATTTT
CASSEGMAGPYSNQPQHF
>-|TRBV29-1|TRBJ1-2|-
TGCAGCGTTTACACAGAAAACTTTGCTCCTAACTATGGCTACACCTTC
CSVYTENFAPNYGYTF
>-|TRBV7-9|TRBJ1-4|-
TGTGCCAGCAGCTTAGGGCGGGGAGGTGAAAAACTGTTTTTT
CASSLGRGGEKLFF
>TRBD1|TRBV6-5|TRBJ1-3|-
TGTGCCAGCAGGACAGGGGTTGCTGGAAACACCATATATTTT
CASRTGVAGNTIYF
>-|TRBV10-3|TRBJ2-1|-
TGTGCCATCACCCCGCGCCACAGGCTCGTACCTTACAATGAGCAGTTCTTC
CAITPRHRLVPYNEQFF
>TRBD1|TRBV7-2|TRBJ2-1|few
TGTGCCAGCAGCTTAGAACAGGGGTACAATGAGCAGTTCTTC
CASSLEQGYNEQFF
>TRBD2|TRBV11-1|TRBJ2-5|-
TGTGCCAGCAGCTTAGTCCTAGCGGAAGAGACCCAGTACTTC
CASSLVLAEETQYF
>-|TRBV9|TRBJ2-3|-
TGTGCCAGCAGCGTAGTGGGGAGTGGGACAGATACGCAGTATTTT
CASSVVGSGTDTQYF
>-|TRBV4-1|TRBJ2-2|-
TGCGCCAGCAGCCGAAAGGAGGACTTCGACGCCGGGGAGCTGTTTTTT
CASSRKEDFDAGELFF
>TRBD2|TRBV9|TRBJ2-1|-
TGTGCCAGCAGCGTAGCTCCAGCGGGAGGGAAATACAATGAGCAGTTCTTC
CASSVAPAGGKYNEQFF
>TRBD2|TRBV5-1|TRBJ2-6|few
TGCGCCAGCAGCTTTACTAGCGGGAGTTCTGGGGCCAACGTCCTGACTTTC
CASSFTSGSSGANVLTF
>-|TRBV3-1/TRBV3-2|TRBJ1-2|-
TGTGCCAGCAGCCCTCAATCGGACTATGGCTACACCTTC
CASSPQSDYGYTF
>TRBD2|TRBV11-3|TRBJ2-3|-
TGTGCCAGCAGCTGGGGACTAGCGGGGTTCACAGATACGCAGTATTTT
CASSWGLAGFTDTQYF
>TRBD1|TRBV24-1|TRBJ1-4|-
TGTGCCACCAGTTATGGGGGACAGGGGCGCCCCTCACCTAATGAAAAACTGTTTTTT
CATSYGGQGRPSPNEKLFF
>-|TRBV2|TRBJ2-7|-
TGTGCCAGCATCCCGACAATCTTTTCCTACGAGCAGTACTTC
CASIPTIFSYEQYF
>-|TRBV28|TRBJ2-5|-
TGTGCCAGCGGGCTGAAAGAGACCCAGTACTTC
CASGLKETQYF
>-|TRBV6-5|TRBJ2-7|-
TGTGCCAGCCGGGAATCAACTAGCAGTTGGTACGAGCAGTACTTC
CASRESTSSWYEQYF
>-|TRBV28|TRBJ2-1|once
TGTGCCAGCAGTTTTAGCGTTGTTGATGAGCAGTTCTTC
CASSFSVVDEQFF
>-|TRBV5-1|TRBJ1-1|once
TGCGCCAGCAGCATCGTTCTTTCTACAGGGACCGTGGGGACTGAAGCTTTCTTT
CASSIVLSTGTVGTEAFF
>-|TRBV5-5|TRBJ1-1|-
TGTGCCAGCAGCCCAGCGGGGGGCCCTGAAGCTTTCTTT
CASSPAGGPEAFF
>TRBD2|TRBV3-1/TRBV3-2|TRBJ2-3|-
TGTGCCAGCAGCCAAGGGCTAGCGGTCGGAGTCACAGATACGCAGTATTTT
CASSQGLAVGVTDTQYF
>-|TRBV19|TRBJ2-1|-
TGTGCCAGTAAACCACAGGCCAACACCTACAATGAGCAGTTCTTC
CASKPQANTYNEQFF
>-|TRBV19|TRBJ1-2|-
TGTGCCAGTAGTATTGAGGGACCCGGCGGGGCCAGGTTGCTGGGCGTGTTTCGTGGCTACACCTTC
CASSIEGPGGARLLGVFRGYTF
>-|TRBV5-1|TRBJ2-1|-
TGCGCCAGCAGCGGTGACAGAGCCGAGCAGTTCTTC
CASSGDRAEQFF
>TRBD1|TRBV11-3|TRBJ2-7|once
TGTGCCAGCAGCTCCCCGGACAGGGGAGGCTACGAGCAGTACTTC
CASSSPDRGGYEQYF
>-|TRBV29-1|TRBJ2-5|-
TGCAGCGTTGATAACCCGGGAGAGCAAGAGACCCAGTACTTC
CSVDNPGEQETQYF
>TRBD1|TRBV6-5|TRBJ2-7|-
TGTGCCACCCGACCCGGGACAGTCTCCTACGAGCAGTACTTC
CATRPGTVSYEQYF
>-|TRBV11-2|TRBJ2-3|-
TGTGCCAGCAGCTTAGTGCCCGGACTATCAGATACGCAGTATTTT
CASSLVPGLSDTQYF
>TRBD2|TRBV3-1/TRBV3-2|TRBJ2-5|-
TGTGCCAGCAGCCCGACGAAACTAGCGGGCCTCGGGACCCAGTACTTC
CASSPTKLAGLGTQYF
>TRBD2|TRBV27|TRBJ2-1|-
TGTGCCAGCAGTACCAATCGCCGACTAGCGGGGTATTTATACAATGAGCAGTTCTTC
CASSTNRRLAGYLYNEQFF
>TRBD1|TRBV27|TRBJ1-1|-
TGTGCCAGCAACAGGGGAGACGGCACTGAAGCTTTCTTT
CASNRGDGTEAFF
>TRBD1|TRBV29-1|TRBJ1-2|-
TGCAGTGACAGGGGAACGGGGGGCTACACCTTC
CSDRGTGGYTF
>TRBD1|TRBV12-3/TRBV12-4|TRBJ2-7|-
TGTGCCAGCAGTTACGGACAGGGCTACGAGCAGTACTTC
CASSYGQGYEQYF
>-|TRBV30|TRBJ1-1|-
TGTGCCTACTCAGCGACGATGAACACTGAAGCTTTCTTT
CAYSATMNTEAFF
>-|TRBV5-1|TRBJ1-2|-
TGCGCCAGCAGCCTCGGAGGCTATGGCTACACCTTC
CASSLGGYGYTF
>TRBD1|TRBV27|TRBJ1-4|-
TGTGCCAGCAGCCCACGGACAGGGGCGTGGGAAAAACTGTTTTTT
CASSPRTGAWEKLFF
>-|TRBV28|TRBJ1-2|-
TGTGCCAGCAGTCCCCGCGCTACCTATGGCTACACCTTC
CASSPRATYGYTF
>TRBD1|TRBV6-1|TRBJ1-2|once
TGTGCCAGCAGTGAGGGACAGGGGGCTTATGGCTACACCTTC
CASSEGQGAYGYTF
>-|TRBV4-2|TRBJ1-1|-
TGTGCCAGCAGCCAAGACGAGGACAGAGGAGCTTTCTTT
CASSQDEDRGAFF
>-|TRBV28|TRBJ1-2|few
TGTGCCAGCAGTTCTCCGACAAAGGCGAGTGGCTACACCTTC
CASSSPTKASGYTF
>TRBD2|TRBV5-5|TRBJ2-3|-
TGTGCCAGCAGCATAGGGACTAGCGGGTTCACAGATACGCAGTATTTT
CASSIGTSGFTDTQYF
>-|TRBV11-3|TRBJ2-2|-
TGTGCCAGCAGCTTAGCCAGGGGCACCGGGGAGCTGTTTTTT
CASSLARGTGELFF
>TRBD2|TRBV3-1/TRBV3-2|TRBJ2-7|once
TGTGCCAGCAGCCTCGGACTAGCGGGTTTGTACGAGCAGTACTTC
CASSLGLAGLYEQYF
>-|TRBV18|TRBJ1-2|few
TGTGCCAGCTCACCTTCGACTGTGGCCTATGGCTACACCTTC
CASSPSTVAYGYTF
>TRBD1|TRBV29-1|TRBJ2-2|-
TGCAGCGTTGAGGGGGGACAGGGCTACACCGGGGAGCTGTTTTTT
CSVEGGQGYTGELFF
>-|TRBV9|TRBJ2-7|once
TGTGCCAGCAGCCCGGGATCGGGATATGCCTACGAGCAGTACTTC
CASSPGSGYAYEQYF
>-|TRBV5-6|TRBJ2-1|-
TGTGCCAGCACCTCAAGAGTGGCGGGCCCCTCCTACAATGAGCAGTTCTTC
CASTSRVAGPSYNEQFF
>-|TRBV30|TRBJ1-3|once
TGTGCCTTCACGCCGCGGGGGGACGGAAACACCATATATTTT
CAFTPRGDGNTIYF
>-|TRBV13|TRBJ1-3|once
TGTGCCAGCAGCTTAGGCCGGACACACCGAAACACCATATATTTT
CASSLGRTHRNTIYF
>-|TRBV14|TRBJ1-4|-
TGTGCCAGCAGCCCCCAACGGTTTGAAAAACTGTTTTTT
CASSPQRFEKLFF
>TRBD1|TRBV18|TRBJ1-1|-
TGTGCCAGCTCAGGATACAGGGGGGAAGGTGAAGCTTTCTTT
CASSGYRGEGEAFF
>TRBD1|TRBV18|TRBJ2-6|-
TGTGCCAGCTCACCATCGGACAGGGGATCTGGGGCCAACGTCCTGACTTTC
CASSPSDRGSGANVLTF